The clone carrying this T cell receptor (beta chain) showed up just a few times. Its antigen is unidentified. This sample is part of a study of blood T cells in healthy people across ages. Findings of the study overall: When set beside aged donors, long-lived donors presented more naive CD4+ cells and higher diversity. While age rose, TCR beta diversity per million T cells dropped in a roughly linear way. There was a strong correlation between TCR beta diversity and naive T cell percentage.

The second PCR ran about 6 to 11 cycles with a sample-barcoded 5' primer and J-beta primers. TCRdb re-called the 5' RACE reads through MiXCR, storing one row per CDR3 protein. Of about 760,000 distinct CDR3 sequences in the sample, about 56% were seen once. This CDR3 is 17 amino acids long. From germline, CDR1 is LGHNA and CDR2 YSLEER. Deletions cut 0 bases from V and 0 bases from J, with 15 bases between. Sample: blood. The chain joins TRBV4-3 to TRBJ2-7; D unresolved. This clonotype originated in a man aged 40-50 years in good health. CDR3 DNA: TGCGCCAGCAGCCAAGATCGGGTTCAGACCGTCTCCTACGAGCAGTACTTC. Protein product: CASSQDRVQTVSYEQYF.